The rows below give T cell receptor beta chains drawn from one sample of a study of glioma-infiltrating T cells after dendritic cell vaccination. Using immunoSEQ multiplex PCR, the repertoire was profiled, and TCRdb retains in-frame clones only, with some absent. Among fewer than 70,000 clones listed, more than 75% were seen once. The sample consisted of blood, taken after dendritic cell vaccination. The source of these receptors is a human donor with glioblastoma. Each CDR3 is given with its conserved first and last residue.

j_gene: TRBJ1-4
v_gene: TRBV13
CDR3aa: CASSQSSGTGLGGEKLFF

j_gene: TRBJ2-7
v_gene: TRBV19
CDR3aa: CASSTIGTGIYEQYF

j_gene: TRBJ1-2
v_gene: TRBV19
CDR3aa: CASSIRGRDSVYGYTF

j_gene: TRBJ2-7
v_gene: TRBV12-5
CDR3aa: CASGLFRDRLYEQYF

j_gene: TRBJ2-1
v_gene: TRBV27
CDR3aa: CASRYYNEQFF

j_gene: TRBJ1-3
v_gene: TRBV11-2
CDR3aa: CASSEQGWGSGNTIYF

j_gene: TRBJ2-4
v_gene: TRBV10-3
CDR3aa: CAISESPLLAKNIQYF

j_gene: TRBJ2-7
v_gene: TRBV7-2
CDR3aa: CASSFAGGGSYEQYF

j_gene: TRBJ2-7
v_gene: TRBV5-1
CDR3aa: CASSSGHPYEQYF

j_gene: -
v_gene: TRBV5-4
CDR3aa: CASSFHDTAYEQYF